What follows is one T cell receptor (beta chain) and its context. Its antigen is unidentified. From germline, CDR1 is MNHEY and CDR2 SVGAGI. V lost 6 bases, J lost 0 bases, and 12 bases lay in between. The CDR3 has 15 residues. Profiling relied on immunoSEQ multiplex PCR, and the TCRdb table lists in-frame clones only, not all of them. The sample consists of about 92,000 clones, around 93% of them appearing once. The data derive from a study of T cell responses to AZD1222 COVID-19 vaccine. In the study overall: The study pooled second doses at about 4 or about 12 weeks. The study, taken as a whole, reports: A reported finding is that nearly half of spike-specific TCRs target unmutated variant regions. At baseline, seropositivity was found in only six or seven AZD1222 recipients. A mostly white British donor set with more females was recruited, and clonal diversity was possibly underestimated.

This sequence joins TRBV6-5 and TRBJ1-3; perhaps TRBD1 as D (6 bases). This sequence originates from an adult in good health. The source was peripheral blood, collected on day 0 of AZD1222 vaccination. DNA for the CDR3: TGTGCCAGCAGCCGCGCCAGGGGCTCTGGAAACACCATATATTTT. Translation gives CASSRARGSGNTIYF.